The 16 T cell receptor beta chains reported below all come from one sample, sequenced in a study of T cells in Graves' hyperthyroidism and ophthalmopathy. Template material for amplifying TCR beta CDR3 regions consisted of RNA transcripts. First-round RT-PCR with HTBI primers amplified the TCR CDR3 region. In TCRdb, the multiplex PCR reads were re-called with MiXCR into one record per CDR3 protein. The repertoire has 250,000 to 300,000 distinct CDR3 sequences, approximately 14% of them found once; the top ten carry approximately 12%. The material sequenced was blood. These TCRs come from a middle-aged woman with Graves' hyperthyroidism that later progressed to Graves' ophthalmopathy.

Concerning this clonotype: One end of the junction is discordant with germline, which a read error may explain. This sequence joins TRBV7-9 and TRBJ2-3; possibly TRBD2 for D (5 bases). Germline assignment: CDR1 SEHNR and CDR2 FQNEAQ (reference sequence). CDR3 size: 14 residues. The DNA for the CDR3 is TGTGCCAGCAGCTTAGCAACTAGGGCAGATGCGCAGTATTTT. Encoded protein: CASSLATRADAQYF.

This clonotype was seen ten or more times. The V gene is TRBV18, the J gene TRBJ1-4; D unresolved. CDR1 and CDR2 (germline): KGHSH, LQKENI. The V gene lost 1 base and the J gene lost 4 bases, with 10 bases spanning the gap. CDR3 size: 15 residues. CDR3 sequence reads: CASSPRSDFNEKLFF. As DNA, the CDR3 is TGTGCCAGCTCACCACGGTCAGATTTTAATGAAAAACTGTTTTTT.

This chain connects TRBV12-3 or TRBV12-4 to TRBJ1-6; D is possibly TRBD1 (5 bases). Trimming cost V 1 base and J 5 bases, with 9 bases left between them. This CDR3 has 15 amino acids. CDR3 nucleotide sequence: TGTGCCAGCAGTTTAGGACAGCCTCATAATTCACCCCTCCACTTT. Translation: CASSLGQPHNSPLHF.

The sample holds many counts of this clonotype. This chain links TRBV6-1 with TRBJ2-7; TRBD1 might be the D (6 bases). CDR3 size: 13 residues. V dropped 2 bases and J dropped 5 bases, with 10 bases sitting between them. Per germline, CDR1 MNHNS and CDR2 SASEGT. The CDR3 sequence: CASSEKGTHEQYF. In nucleotides, the CDR3 is TGTGCCAGCAGTGAAAAGGGGACACACGAGCAGTACTTC.

The V gene is TRBV27, the J gene TRBJ2-6; no clear D gene. CDR3 length: 15 residues. Germline CDR1 MNHEY, CDR2 SMNVEV (reference sequence). Trimming stripped 4 bases from V and 1 base from J, with 8 bases between. In DNA form, the CDR3 reads TGTGCCAGCAGTTCTTGGCGGTCTGGGGCCAACGTCCTGACTTTC. Translation: CASSSWRSGANVLTF.

There are many counts of this clonotype. The chain combines TRBV11-2 with TRBJ2-7, with no clear D. The CDR3 is 13 residues long. V lost 7 bases to trimming and J lost 0 bases, with 10 bases between them. Germline values: CDR1 SGHAT, CDR2 FQNNGV. The CDR3 loop is CASTTPGSYEQYF. CDR3 nucleotide sequence: TGTGCCAGCACCACACCTGGCTCCTACGAGCAGTACTTC.

At least ten counts were recorded for this clonotype. This rearrangement joins TRBV25-1 to TRBJ2-7; D might be TRBD1 or TRBD2, each matching 5 bases. Looked up from germline, CDR1 is MGHDK and CDR2 is SYGVNS. CDR3 size: 15 residues. Trimming shortened V by 7 bases and J by 1 base, and 17 bases separated the two germline ends. The CDR3 reads CASTLNPGPSYEQYF. CDR3 DNA: TGTGCCAGCACATTGAATCCGGGACCTTCCTACGAGCAGTACTTC.

The chain recombines TRBV4-1 with TRBJ2-2; D remains unclear. Germline V gives CDR1 MGHRA, CDR2 YSYEKL. Trimming took off 1 base at V and 4 bases at J, with 10 bases between the two ends. The CDR3 length is 15 residues. The CDR3: CASSQGPFVTGELFF. CDR3 in DNA: TGCGCCAGCAGCCAAGGCCCCTTTGTCACCGGGGAGCTGTTTTTT.

In this sample, this clonotype turned up many times. The chain carries TRBV27 and TRBJ2-5; D is perhaps TRBD2 (6 bases). The V and J ends lost 3 bases and 4 bases respectively, with 9 bases between them. The CDR3 covers 13 residues. The germline gives CDR1 MNHEY, CDR2 SMNVEV (reference sequence). CDR3 sequence (DNA): TGTGCCAGCAGTTTGACCGGGAGAGAGACCCAGTACTTC. It encodes CASSLTGRETQYF.

This clonotype was seen at least ten times. J is TRBJ2-2 and V is TRBV2; 10 bases map to TRBD2. The germline gives CDR1 SNHLY, CDR2 FYNNEI. This CDR3 has 14 residues. V shed 3 bases, J shed 7 bases, and the junction held 2 bases outside the gene matches. The CDR3 bases are TGTGCCAGCAGTGATCGGACTAGCGGCGGGGAGCTGTTTTTT. Protein sequence: CASSDRTSGGELFF.

About this clonotype itself: This may stem from a read error, because a much larger clone lies one nucleotide away. The rearrangement joins TRBV28 to TRBJ1-2; D is undetermined. Trimming took 6 bases from V and 5 from J, leaving 19 bases between them. The CDR3 runs 15 residues. Germline V lookup: CDR1 MDHEN, CDR2 SYDVKM. The CDR3, as DNA: TGTGCCAGCAGCCATCCCTTTTGGGTACGGTATGGCTACACCTTC. It yields the protein CASSHPFWVRYGYTF.

The chain carries TRBV18 and TRBJ2-2; TRBD2 matches at 7 bases. The V gene's germline CDR1 is KGHSH and CDR2 LQKENI. The CDR3 consists of 16 residues. Unmatched junction bases numbered 9, after V lost 4 bases and J lost 4 bases. Here the CDR3 reads CASSLTSSPSTGELFF. The CDR3 nucleotides are TGTGCCAGCTCACTGACTAGCTCCCCTAGCACCGGGGAGCTGTTTTTT.

This clonotype was found many times. Germline and junction disagree at one end, which may indicate a read error. CDR3 coding DNA: TGTGCCAGCAGTTTGCCTGGGACAGACAATCCCTATGATTCACCCCTCCACTTT. This codes for CASSLPGTDNPYDSPLHF. V is TRBV28 and J is TRBJ1-6, with 7 bases aligning to TRBD1. Germline V gene lookup returns CDR1 MDHEN and CDR2 SYDVKM. The CDR3 runs 18 residues.

In this sample, this clonotype turned up a few times. This sequence joins TRBV7-9 and TRBJ2-3; D is unclear. CDR3 length equals 14 residues. The V and J ends lost 2 bases and 4 bases respectively, with 10 bases between them. CDR1 is SEHNR, CDR2 FQNEAQ, per germline (reference sequence). In nucleotides, the CDR3 is TGTGCCAGCAGCTTATTGGCCGCACCAGATACGCAGTATTTT. It translates to CASSLLAAPDTQYF.

A few counts support this clonotype. Its ends do not fully match the called genes, so a read error is possible. This rearrangement joins TRBV10-3 to TRBJ1-5, with 9 bases lining up with TRBD1. CDR1 and CDR2 from the germline V gene are ENHRY and SYGVKD. The CDR3 covers 16 residues. DNA for the CDR3: TGTGCCATCAGCAGAACCAACGGGACAGGGAATCAGCCCAAGCATTTT. It codes for CAISRTNGTGNQPKHF.

This clonotype showed up just once. The chain has TRBV6-1 and TRBJ2-5; TRBD2 agrees at 7 bases. The CDR3 contains 14 residues. Losses at the gene ends were 7 bases for V and 5 bases for J; bases not matched to a gene: 10. Looked up from germline, CDR1 is MNHNS and CDR2 is SASEGT. The CDR3 sequence is CASIDWTSRETQYF. Here the CDR3 DNA reads TGTGCCAGCATCGATTGGACTAGTCGGGAGACCCAGTACTTC.